The 5 T cell receptor beta chains below come from one sample, sequenced in a study of T cell repertoires in cytomegalovirus infection. One entry per CDR3 protein, called by TCRdb with MiXCR from the reads. The data show approximately 200,000 distinct CDR3 sequences, approximately 28% seen once. The sequenced sample consisted of PBMCs. These receptors all stem from a human donor in good health (CMV status not recorded). Some clones in this sample may be carry-over from other donors' samples.

The sample holds a few counts of this clonotype. The J gene is TRBJ2-3, the V gene TRBV12-3 or TRBV12-4; possibly TRBD1 for D (6 bases). The CDR3 covers 15 residues. V lost 8 bases and J 2 bases, leaving 17 bases between the germline ends. Here the CDR3 DNA reads TGTGCCAGCGACCGCAGGACAGCAACCACAGATACGCAGTATTTT. Its protein is CASDRRTATTDTQYF.

The table lists this clonotype with a few counts. The CDR3 protein is CASSPPGLANLQETQYF. DNA for the CDR3: TGTGCCAGCAGCCCCCCGGGACTAGCAAATCTTCAAGAGACCCAGTACTTC. V gene TRBV5-4 combines with J gene TRBJ2-5, with 9 bases fitting TRBD2. The CDR3 runs to 17 residues. With V trimmed by 4 bases and J by 2 bases, 12 bases remained unmatched. Germline CDR1 is SGHNT and CDR2 is YYREEE (reference sequence). The whole variable domain, filled in from reference TRBV5-4 and TRBJ2-5, reads ETGVTQSPTHLIKTRGQQVTLRCSSQSGHNTVSWYQQALGQGPQFIFQYYREEENGRGNFPPRFSGLQFPNYSSELNVNALELDDSALYLCASSPPGLANLQETQYFGPGTRLLVL.

The sample holds a few counts of this clonotype. The V and J genes are TRBV5-4 and TRBJ2-3; 8 bases align to TRBD1. CDR1 is SGHNT and CDR2 is YYREEE in the germline V gene (reference sequence). The CDR3 is 16 residues long. The V and J ends lost 4 bases and 1 base, in that order; junction bases with no gene match: 8. CDR3 region: CASSGRTGSGTDTQYF. CDR3 nucleotide sequence: TGTGCCAGCAGCGGAAGGACAGGGTCCGGCACAGATACGCAGTATTTT.

V gene TRBV20-1 combines with J gene TRBJ2-1; either TRBD1 or TRBD2 may supply D (6 bases each). V was pared by 5 bases and J by 9 bases, with 11 bases between. The CDR3 sequence is 11 residues long. Germline loops: CDR1 DFQATT, CDR2 SNEGSKA (reference sequence). The DNA of the CDR3 is TGCAGTGCTCGGGGGCCGCTTGAGCAGTTCTTC. This gives the protein CSARGPLEQFF.

This clonotype has a handful of counts. The chain recombines TRBV7-9 with TRBJ1-1; TRBD1 might be the D (5 bases). CDR1 is SEHNR, CDR2 FQNEAQ, per germline (reference sequence). The V gene lost 6 bases and the J gene lost 11 bases, with 13 bases spanning the gap. CDR3 length: 11 residues. The CDR3 here is CASRFRDEAFF. CDR3 bases: TGTGCCAGCAGGTTCCGGGACGAGGCTTTCTTT.